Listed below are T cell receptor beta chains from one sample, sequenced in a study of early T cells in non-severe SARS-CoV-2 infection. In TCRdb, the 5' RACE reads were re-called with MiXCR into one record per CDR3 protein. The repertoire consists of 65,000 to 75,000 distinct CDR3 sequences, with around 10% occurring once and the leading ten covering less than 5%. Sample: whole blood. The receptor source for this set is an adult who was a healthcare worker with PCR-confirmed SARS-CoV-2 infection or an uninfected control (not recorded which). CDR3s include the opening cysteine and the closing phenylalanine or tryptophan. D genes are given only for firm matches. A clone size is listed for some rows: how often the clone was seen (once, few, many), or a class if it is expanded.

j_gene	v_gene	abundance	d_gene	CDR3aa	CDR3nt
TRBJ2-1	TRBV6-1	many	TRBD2	CASSDRGTSGRWGEQFF	TGTGCCAGCAGTGATCGTGGGACTAGCGGGAGGTGGGGTGAGCAGTTCTTC
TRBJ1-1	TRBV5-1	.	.	CASSFYPVNTEAFF	TGCGCCAGCAGCTTTTACCCGGTGAACACTGAAGCTTTCTTT
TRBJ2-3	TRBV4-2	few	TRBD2	CASSLGLAYDTQYF	TGTGCCAGCAGCCTAGGACTAGCATATGATACGCAGTATTTT
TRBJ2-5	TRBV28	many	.	CASSPIRDFGTQYF	TGTGCCAGCAGTCCGATCCGGGACTTCGGGACCCAGTACTTC
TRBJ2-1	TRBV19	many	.	CASSAIAYNEQFF	TGTGCCAGTAGTGCCATTGCCTACAATGAGCAGTTCTTC
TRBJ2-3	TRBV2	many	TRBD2	CASSRHPGLAGTDTQYF	TGTGCCAGCAGTCGCCACCCCGGACTAGCGGGCACAGATACGCAGTATTTT
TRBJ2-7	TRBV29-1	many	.	CSVNEGPTTDEQYF	TGCAGCGTGAATGAAGGGCCCACAACGGACGAGCAGTACTTC
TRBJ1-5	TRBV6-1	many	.	CASSEGRARNQPQHF	TGTGCCAGCAGTGAAGGAAGGGCGCGCAATCAGCCCCAGCATTTT
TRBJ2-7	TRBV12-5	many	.	CASGLVKQGNEQYF	TGTGCTAGTGGTTTGGTAAAACAGGGTAACGAGCAGTACTTC
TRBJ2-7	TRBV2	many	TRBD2	CASRTSVTYEQYF	TGTGCCAGCAGGACTAGCGTCACCTACGAGCAGTACTTC
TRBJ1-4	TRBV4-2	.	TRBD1	CASTETGGALNEKLFF	TGTGCCAGCACAGAGACAGGGGGTGCCCTTAATGAAAAACTGTTTTTT
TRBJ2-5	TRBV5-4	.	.	CASSFGQSLETQYF	TGTGCCAGCAGCTTTGGGCAGTCGCTGGAGACCCAGTACTTC
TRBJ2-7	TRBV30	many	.	CAWSVFYEQYF	TGTGCCTGGAGTGTTTTCTACGAGCAGTACTTC
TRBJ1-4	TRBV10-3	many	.	CAIKDGGNEKLFF	TGTGCCATCAAAGACGGCGGGAATGAAAAACTGTTTTTT
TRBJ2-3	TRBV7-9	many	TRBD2	CASSARLASTDTQYF	TGTGCCAGCAGCGCTCGACTAGCAAGCACAGATACGCAGTATTTT
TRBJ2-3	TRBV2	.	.	CASGGTDKGDTQYF	TGTGCCAGCGGAGGGACGGACAAGGGAGATACGCAGTATTTT
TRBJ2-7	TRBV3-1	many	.	CASSQISGPPSSYEQYF	TGTGCCAGCAGCCAGATATCCGGGCCTCCAAGCTCCTACGAGCAGTACTTC
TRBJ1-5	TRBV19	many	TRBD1	CASSGQGDQPQHF	TGTGCCAGTAGTGGACAGGGCGATCAGCCCCAGCATTTT
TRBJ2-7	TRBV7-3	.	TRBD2	CASSLLAGGPYEQYF	TGTGCCAGCAGCTTACTGGCGGGAGGTCCCTACGAGCAGTACTTC
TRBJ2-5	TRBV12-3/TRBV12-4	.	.	CASSPGERQYF	TGTGCCAGCAGTCCCGGGGAGCGCCAGTACTTC
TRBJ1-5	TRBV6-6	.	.	CASSQGISNQPQHF	TGTGCCAGCAGTCAGGGGATTAGCAATCAGCCCCAGCATTTT
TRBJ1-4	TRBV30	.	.	CAWSVQSGATNEKLFF	TGTGCCTGGAGTGTACAGTCGGGGGCAACTAATGAAAAACTGTTTTTT
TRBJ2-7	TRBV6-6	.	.	CASSYSPDRSYEQYF	TGTGCCAGCAGTTACTCACCGGACAGATCTTACGAGCAGTACTTC
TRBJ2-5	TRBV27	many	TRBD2	CASSFERGNQETQYF	TGTGCCAGCAGTTTTGAGCGGGGTAATCAAGAGACCCAGTACTTC
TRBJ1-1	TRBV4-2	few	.	CASSQDQPANTEAFF	TGTGCCAGCAGCCAAGATCAGCCAGCAAACACTGAAGCTTTCTTT
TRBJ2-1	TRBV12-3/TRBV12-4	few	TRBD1	CASRSRDRGYNEQFF	TGTGCCAGCAGGTCGCGGGACAGGGGGTACAATGAGCAGTTCTTC
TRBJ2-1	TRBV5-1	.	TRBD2	CASSLSGAYNEQFF	TGCGCCAGCAGCTTGAGCGGGGCCTACAATGAGCAGTTCTTC
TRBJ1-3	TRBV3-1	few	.	CASSQRGLYSGNTIYF	TGTGCCAGCAGCCAAAGGGGCCTCTACTCTGGAAACACCATATATTTT
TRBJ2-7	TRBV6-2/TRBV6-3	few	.	CASSYSGTEAYEQYF	TGTGCCAGCAGTTACTCGGGGACGGAAGCCTACGAGCAGTACTTC
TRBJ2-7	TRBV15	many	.	CATSRAPTGEQYF	TGTGCCACCAGCAGGGCACCGACGGGCGAGCAGTACTTC
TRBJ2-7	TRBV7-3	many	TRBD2	CASSPRSGGSEQYF	TGTGCCAGCAGCCCCCGCTCCGGGGGGTCCGAGCAGTACTTC
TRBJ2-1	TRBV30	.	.	CAWEGIARGEQFF	TGTGCCTGGGAGGGGATAGCCCGGGGGGAGCAGTTCTTC
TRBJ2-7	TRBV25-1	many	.	CASSELGGSYEQYF	TGTGCCAGCAGTGAATTGGGGGGTTCCTACGAGCAGTACTTC
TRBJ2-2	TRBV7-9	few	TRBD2	CASSLSSGRPGELFF	TGTGCCAGCAGCTTATCTAGCGGGAGACCCGGGGAGCTGTTTTTT
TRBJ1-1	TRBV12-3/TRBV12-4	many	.	CASSPNRFPGTEAFF	TGTGCCAGCAGTCCCAACAGGTTCCCCGGCACTGAAGCTTTCTTT
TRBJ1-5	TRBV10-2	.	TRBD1	CASRTGGNQPQHF	TGCGCCAGCAGGACAGGGGGGAATCAGCCCCAGCATTTT
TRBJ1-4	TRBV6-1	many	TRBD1	CASSRTGVISGEKLFF	TGTGCCAGCAGTCGGACAGGGGTTATTTCGGGTGAAAAACTGTTTTTT